The 3 T cell receptor beta chains below come from one sample, sequenced in a study of shared clonotypes between healthy human individuals. Clones were read by immunoSEQ multiplex PCR, and TCRdb kept only the in-frame ones, dropping some. The sample yields roughly 2,000,000 clones, roughly 95% seen once. It was CD45RO-negative cells, positively selected for CCR7, that made up naive CD8 cells, with terminally differentiated effector memory CD45RA+ cells excluded. Sample: naive CD8+ T cells from PBMCs. The receptors were sampled from a man between 18 and 29 years old in good health. Some clones in this sample may be carry-over from other donors' samples.

The chain employs TRBV6-5 and TRBJ2-2; unclear D gene. Germline CDR1 reads MNHEY; CDR2 reads SVGAGI. V lost 1 base and J lost 6, with 9 bases in between. There are 14 residues in the CDR3. The CDR3 reads CASSYWAEAGELFF. CDR3 DNA sequence: TGTGCCAGCAGTTACTGGGCTGAGGCCGGGGAGCTGTTTTTT.

This chain connects TRBV29-1 to TRBJ2-7, with 11 bases fitting TRBD2. The ends lost 4 bases at V and 2 bases at J; junction bases unmatched: 4. Germline V gene sequence: CDR1 SQVTM, CDR2 ANQGSEA. This CDR3 is 14 amino acids long. CDR3 residues: CSVVGTSGPYEQYF. In DNA, the CDR3 is TGCAGCGTTGTGGGGACTAGCGGCCCCTACGAGCAGTACTTC.

V and J are TRBV2 and TRBJ1-2; D is unresolved. Trimming took off 3 bases at V and 4 bases at J, with 9 bases between the two ends. From germline, CDR1 is SNHLY and CDR2 FYNNEI. The CDR3 contains 13 residues. The CDR3, as DNA: TGTGCCAGCAGTGATGGCAGCCTCTATGGCTACACCTTC. This sequence encodes CASSDGSLYGYTF.